This entry lists 32 T cell receptor beta chains sequenced from one sample in a study of blood T cell repertoires in COVID-19. Sequencing was performed with immunoSEQ multiplex PCR; in TCRdb, only in-frame clones are kept and a portion is missing. The top ten clones hold approximately 7% of a sample with roughly 120,000 clones, nearly 85% of them seen once. The specimen was peripheral blood. The receptors originated from a woman aged 50 to 60 with acute or convalescent COVID-19.

This clone was seen only once. The rearrangement uses TRBV11-3 and TRBJ1-1; maybe TRBD1 (5 bases). This CDR3 contains 16 residues. Germline-derived CDR1 and CDR2 are SGHNT and YENEEA. V shed 4 bases and J shed 5 bases, with 20 bases lying between them. DNA for the CDR3: TGTGCCAGCAGCTCAGGAAGAGGGGCGGGGAGGACTGAAGCTTTCTTT. Amino acids: CASSSGRGAGRTEAFF.

The chain has TRBV15 and TRBJ1-4; D gene ambiguous. CDR3 length: 18 amino acids. The V gene lost 0 bases and the J gene lost 4 bases, with 18 bases spanning the gap. Germline V gives CDR1 LNHNV, CDR2 YYDKDF (reference sequence). CDR3 sequence: CATSRDIAAQILNEKLFF. The CDR3 coding sequence is TGTGCCACCAGCAGAGATATAGCAGCCCAAATTCTTAATGAAAAACTGTTTTTT.

The chain employs TRBV5-6 and TRBJ1-4; D perhaps matches TRBD1 (6 bases). V was shortened by 0 bases and J by 8 bases, with 14 bases between the two germline ends. This CDR3 has 15 residues. The V gene's germline CDR1 is SGHDT and CDR2 YYEEEE. The CDR3 region is CASSLDGRGGEKLFF. The CDR3 DNA sequence: TGTGCCAGCAGCTTGGATGGCAGGGGAGGGGAAAAACTGTTTTTT.

The rearrangement links TRBV12-3 or TRBV12-4 to TRBJ1-5; D gene uncertain. CDR3 length equals 13 residues. Trimming pared 3 bases from V and 2 bases from J, leaving 5 bases between. CDR3 in DNA: TGTGCCAGCAGTTTCGGGGGCAATCAGCCCCAGCATTTT. It yields the protein CASSFGGNQPQHF.

V usage is TRBV5-4 and J usage is TRBJ1-4, with D hard to call. Germline V gene sequence: CDR1 SGHNT, CDR2 YYREEE (reference sequence). V was clipped by 0 bases and J by 8 bases, with 14 bases between them. The CDR3 contains 15 residues. The CDR3 DNA follows: TGTGCCAGCAGCTTGGGAGGAGGGTATAACGAAAAACTGTTTTTT. Its translation: CASSLGGGYNEKLFF.

In this sample, this clone turned up a few times. The V call is TRBV7-3, the J call TRBJ1-1; 7 bases match TRBD1. V shed 5 bases and J 3 bases; nucleotides not matched to a gene: 9. Looked up from germline, CDR1 is SGHTA and CDR2 is FQGTGA. The CDR3 totals 15 residues. The CDR3 DNA is TGTGCCAGCAGCAAACAGGGGAGGTTGGACACTGAAGCTTTCTTT. It yields the protein CASSKQGRLDTEAFF.

The chain is built from TRBV19 and TRBJ2-7, with a possible D match to TRBD1 (8 bases). V dropped 7 bases and J dropped 3 bases, with 22 bases sitting between them. The germline gives CDR1 LNHDA, CDR2 SQIVND (reference sequence). The length of the CDR3 is 16 residues. Here the CDR3 DNA reads TGTGCCAGTACGGGGACAGGCGCGGGAGAGGGCTACGAGCAGTACTTC. Translating it yields CASTGTGAGEGYEQYF.

The chain uses TRBV9 and TRBJ2-1, with D uncertain. The CDR3 has 16 amino acids. Germline V CDR1 and CDR2: SGDLS, YYNGEE. The ends were cut back, 3 bases at V and 3 bases at J, with 16 bases in the middle. The CDR3 DNA follows: TGTGCCAGCAGCGGACTCCGAGTAAACCTCTACAATGAGCAGTTCTTC. This gives the protein CASSGLRVNLYNEQFF.

This clone was detected once. V and J are TRBV29-1 and TRBJ1-2; D is possibly TRBD1 (5 bases). Germline V gene sequence: CDR1 SQVTM, CDR2 ANQGSEA. V lost 5 bases and J lost 4, with 8 bases in between. This CDR3 contains 11 residues. The CDR3 region has the DNA TGCAGCGTTATAGACAGCTATGGCTACACCTTC. Its protein product is CSVIDSYGYTF.

V usage is TRBV5-8 and J usage is TRBJ1-1; weak D call: TRBD1 (6 bases). The germline CDR1 and CDR2 sequences are SGHTS and YDEGEE. This CDR3 comprises 14 residues. V dropped 1 base and J dropped 5 bases, with 12 bases sitting between them. The CDR3 nucleotides read TGTGCCAGCAGCTTGACCCACAGGGTGACTGAAGCTTTCTTT. This sequence encodes CASSLTHRVTEAFF.

The J gene is TRBJ2-3, the V gene TRBV7-3, with D perhaps TRBD1 (6 bases). The CDR3 totals 16 residues. Germline V gene data show CDR1 as SGHTA and CDR2 as FQGTGA. Trimming took off 6 bases at V and 3 bases at J, with 19 bases between the two ends. CDR3 in DNA: TGTGCCAGCAGTCTTAAGCAGGGGATGACGACAGATACGCAGTATTTT. Translated, it gives CASSLKQGMTTDTQYF.

V is TRBV2 and J is TRBJ2-3; TRBD2 aligns across 9 bases. The CDR3 sequence is 15 residues long. Unmatched junction bases numbered 13, after V lost 10 bases and J lost 5 bases. Germline CDR1 reads SNHLY; CDR2 reads FYNNEI. CDR3 in DNA: TGTGCCACCCCTCGCGGGGGGGCCGATAGAGATACGCAGTATTTT. Its translation: CATPRGGADRDTQYF.

V usage is TRBV9 and J usage is TRBJ2-3; D is unclear. V lost 4 bases, J lost 1 base, and 7 bases lay in between. The V gene's germline CDR1 is SGDLS and CDR2 YYNGEE. The CDR3 totals 13 residues. DNA of the CDR3: TGTGCCAGCAGCCCCCCTGGCACAGATACGCAGTATTTT. It yields the protein CASSPPGTDTQYF.

V gene TRBV28 combines with J gene TRBJ2-7, with D possibly matching TRBD2 (6 bases). The CDR3 has 14 residues. The V end was cut by 3 bases, the J end by 3 bases, with 12 bases between. Germline values: CDR1 MDHEN, CDR2 SYDVKM. The chain's CDR3 is CASSLGGNYYEQYF. The CDR3 bases are TGTGCCAGCAGTTTGGGGGGTAATTACTACGAGCAGTACTTC. Together with reference TRBV28 and TRBJ2-7, the CDR3 gives the full variable domain: DVKVTQSSRYLVKRTGEKVFLECVQDMDHENMFWYRQDPGLGLRLIYFSYDVKMKEKGDIPEGYSVSREKKERFSLILESASTNQTSMYLCASSLGGNYYEQYFGPGTRLTVT.

The chain carries TRBV6-5 and TRBJ2-7, with D possibly matching TRBD2 (7 bases). This CDR3 spans 15 amino acids. The germline V gene encodes CDR1 MNHEY and CDR2 SVGAGI. V was shortened by 6 bases and J by 0 bases, with 15 bases between the two germline ends. CDR3 loop: CASRARGGLSYEQYF. CDR3 nucleotide sequence: TGTGCCAGCAGGGCGAGGGGGGGGCTCTCCTACGAGCAGTACTTC.

V gene TRBV11-2 combines with J gene TRBJ1-1, with D possibly TRBD1 on 5 matching bases. The germline gives CDR1 SGHAT, CDR2 FQNNGV. The V and J ends lost 2 bases and 2 bases respectively, with 9 bases between them. CDR3 length: 14 residues. The CDR3: CASSLLRGNTEAFF. DNA for the CDR3: TGTGCCAGCAGCTTACTAAGGGGTAACACTGAAGCTTTCTTT.

The V gene is TRBV6-5, the J gene TRBJ2-3, with 8 bases aligning to TRBD1. Germline V gene data show CDR1 as MNHEY and CDR2 as SVGAGI. This CDR3 has 15 amino acids. V gave up 4 bases and J gave up 6 bases; unmatched junction bases: 9. CDR3 DNA sequence: TGTGCCAGCAGTTCTGCGGTCCAGGGGGCGGATACGCAGTATTTT. Residues: CASSSAVQGADTQYF.

This chain links TRBV7-9 with TRBJ1-2; D unclear. The CDR3 runs 15 residues. Germline V gene lookup returns CDR1 SEHNR and CDR2 FQNEAQ (reference sequence). Trimming stripped 4 bases from V and 3 bases from J, with 15 bases between. CDR3 sequence: CASSSPPVLDYGYTF. CDR3 DNA sequence: TGTGCCAGCAGCTCCCCCCCCGTTTTAGACTATGGCTACACCTTC.

The chain links TRBV14 to TRBJ1-1; no clear D. Germline lookup yields CDR1 SGHDN and CDR2 FVKESK. Trimming took 0 bases from V and 1 from J, leaving 9 bases between them. The CDR3 is 15 residues long. This CDR3 reads CASSQEINRNTEAFF. For the CDR3, the DNA is TGTGCCAGCAGCCAAGAAATTAACAGGAACACTGAAGCTTTCTTT.

V and J are TRBV4-2 and TRBJ1-4; possibly TRBD1 for D (5 bases). Germline V gene lookup returns CDR1 LGHNA and CDR2 YNFKEQ. The V gene lost 8 bases and the J gene lost 3 bases, with 16 bases spanning the gap. CDR3 size: 15 residues. The CDR3 DNA follows: TGTGCCAGCGGACCCAACCTCAGGGCTAATGAAAAACTGTTTTTT. Its protein is CASGPNLRANEKLFF.

V is TRBV5-1 and J is TRBJ2-7, with TRBD1 identical over 7 bases. J was trimmed by 4 bases and V by 0 bases; bases with no gene match: 7. Germline values: CDR1 SGHRS, CDR2 YFSETQ. CDR3 length: 15 residues. In nucleotides, the CDR3 is TGCGCCAGCAGCTTGGCGGTGGACAGGACTTACGAGCAGTACTTC. Protein product: CASSLAVDRTYEQYF.

The chain joins TRBV15 to TRBJ1-1, with D possibly being TRBD1 (6 bases). The CDR3 runs 16 residues. V gave up 7 bases and J gave up 5 bases, with 23 bases separating them. CDR1 is LNHNV and CDR2 is YYDKDF in the germline V gene (reference sequence). CDR3 loop: CATTRGILGGSTEAFF. The CDR3 DNA reads as TGTGCCACCACCAGGGGTATACTGGGGGGTTCTACTGAAGCTTTCTTT.

The chain recombines TRBV7-8 with TRBJ2-7; D might be TRBD1 (6 bases). The CDR3 totals 14 residues. The germline V gene has CDR1 SGHVS and CDR2 FQNEAQ. The V gene lost 1 base and the J gene lost 2 bases, with 9 bases spanning the gap. The CDR3 loop reads CASSLETGPYEQYF. The CDR3 DNA is TGTGCCAGCAGCTTAGAGACAGGACCCTACGAGCAGTACTTC.

The chain carries TRBV19 and TRBJ1-2; D is possibly TRBD1 (6 bases). V lost 5 bases, J lost 4 bases, and 8 bases lay in between. Germline loops: CDR1 LNHDA, CDR2 SQIVND (reference sequence). The CDR3 is 12 amino acids. CDR3 sequence (DNA): TGTGCCAGTAGTCCAGGGGCCTATGGCTACACCTTC. Encoded protein: CASSPGAYGYTF.

This chain joins TRBV2 and TRBJ1-5, with D tentatively TRBD1 (6 bases). Trimming took 5 bases from V and 6 from J, leaving 11 bases between them. This CDR3 is 13 amino acids long. Germline assignment: CDR1 SNHLY and CDR2 FYNNEI. The CDR3, as DNA: TGTGCCAGCAGTTACAGGGTTCCTCAGCCCCAGCATTTT. Translating gives CASSYRVPQPQHF.

The chain combines TRBV4-1 with TRBJ2-5, with a possible D match to TRBD1 (5 bases). The CDR3 contains 13 residues. The germline V and J ends were trimmed by 4 bases and 1 base, with 7 bases remaining between them. Looked up from germline, CDR1 is MGHRA and CDR2 is YSYEKL. DNA of the CDR3: TGCGCCAGCAGCCTAGACAGCCAAGAGACCCAGTACTTC. Residues: CASSLDSQETQYF.

The CDR3 spells CATSDRGPSGANVLTF. The DNA of the CDR3 is TGTGCCACCAGTGACAGGGGCCCCTCTGGGGCCAACGTCCTGACTTTC. V and J are TRBV24-1 and TRBJ2-6, with TRBD1 as a possible D gene (6 bases). Germline CDR1 is KGHDR and CDR2 is SFDVKD. This CDR3 has 16 residues. V shed 4 bases and J shed 0 bases, with 9 bases lying between them.

A few counts support this clone. This chain connects TRBV7-2 to TRBJ2-2, with TRBD1 as a possible D gene (5 bases). Trimming left V 4 bases short and J 4 bases short, with 13 bases between. The CDR3 contains 15 residues. In germline, CDR1 is SGHTA, CDR2 FQGNSA. The CDR3: CASSSVGASTGELFF. As DNA, the CDR3 is TGTGCCAGCAGCTCTGTAGGGGCAAGCACCGGGGAGCTGTTTTTT.

The CDR3 bases are TGTGCCAGCAGCCAGAGGCAGGGGAGAGAAGCTTTCTTT. Protein: CASSQRQGREAFF. The chain employs TRBV5-6 and TRBJ1-1, with TRBD1 as a possible D gene (6 bases). V was cut by 4 bases and J by 8 bases, with 15 bases left in between. CDR3 size: 13 residues. Germline CDR1 SGHDT, CDR2 YYEEEE.

The CDR3 DNA reads as TGTGCCAGCAGTGAGCGCACCCTCTATGGCTACACCTTC. Protein sequence: CASSERTLYGYTF. J is TRBJ1-2 and V is TRBV6-1, with D unclear. The germline V and J ends were trimmed by 3 bases and 4 bases, with 9 bases remaining between them. CDR1 and CDR2 (germline): MNHNS, SASEGT. CDR3 length: 13 amino acids.

The V call is TRBV27, the J call TRBJ1-2; no firm D call. Trimming left V 3 bases short and J 5 bases short, with 10 bases between. Germline V gene data show CDR1 as MNHEY and CDR2 as SMNVEV (reference sequence). The CDR3 length is 13 residues. CDR3 nucleotides: TGTGCCAGCAGTTTGGGCTCCTTTTATGGCTACACCTTC. Protein sequence: CASSLGSFYGYTF.

The table lists this clone with a few counts. The V gene is TRBV30, the J gene TRBJ1-5; unclear D gene. Per the germline V gene, CDR1 is GTSNPN and CDR2 is SVGIG (reference sequence). CDR3 length: 16 amino acids. The V end was cut by 4 bases, the J end by 2 bases, with 18 bases between. CDR3 bases: TGTGCCTGGACTCCCCTTCAGTGGCCTGGCAATCAGCCCCAGCATTTT. Protein product: CAWTPLQWPGNQPQHF.